This entry is about one T cell receptor beta chain. This specimen belongs to a study of blood T cell repertoires in COVID-19. In the authors' methods: Nucleated cell counts were estimated from reference gene primer amplification. Data came from immunoSEQ multiplex PCR; TCRdb stores just in-frame clones and leaves some out. D and trimming come from the DNA, and the V and J calls and clone size come from that table. The sample includes 90,000 to 150,000 clones, almost 90% seen only once; the top ten take about 1%. This clonotype was obtained from a woman in her 50s with active or convalescent COVID-19. Sequenced: peripheral blood.

DNA of the CDR3: TGTGCCAGCAGTTTATTAAGACAGGAGAGCTCCTACGAGCAGTACTTC. Translated, it gives CASSLLRQESSYEQYF. This sequence joins TRBV27 and TRBJ2-7; tentatively, D is TRBD1 (6 bases). Germline lookup yields CDR1 MNHEY and CDR2 SMNVEV (reference sequence). Trimming took off 1 base at V and 0 bases at J, with 13 bases between the two ends. This CDR3 region has 16 residues.